This TCR beta chain emerged from a study of blood T cells in healthy people across ages (dated by TCRdb to the mid-2010s). Looking at the study overall: In model experiments, template switching captured roughly one uniquely barcoded TCR beta cDNA molecule for every two T cells. Donors of different ages were randomly distributed across sequencing lanes to avoid experimental bias. Age-related changes in TCR beta repertoire diversity were measured in the study by deep sequencing normalized with unique cDNA molecular identifiers. Using the same blood draw, the study looked at two additional independent replicas of 1 million unique cDNA reads for two donors, one aged 18 to 29 and the other aged 80 or older. The donors were split into four age groups: young (average 16 years), middle-aged (roughly 39), aged (more than 60) and long-lived (82). The paper's findings and limits, for the study overall: Estimates of total diversity based on one million sequenced T cells were considered lower bounds and underestimates. A strong correlation was found between observed TCR beta diversity and the percentage of naive T cells measured by flow cytometry. As age increased, observed TCR beta diversity per million T cells dropped in a roughly linear way, and a significant reduction was already evident by age 40. Because the CMV infection status of the donors was unknown, age-related changes in expanded clonotypes may potentially have been confounded. Compared with the aged group, the long-lived group had more naive CD4+ T cells, fewer expanded clones and increased TCR diversity, a pattern suggesting age selection. Since profiling was done on bulk unsorted PBMCs, naive and antigen-experienced compartments could not be conclusively compared.

Per the germline V gene (reference sequence), LGHDT is the CDR1 and YNNKEL is the CDR2. V ends up 2 bases short and J 4 bases short, with an unmatched junction base count of 10. Taken from cysteine to phenylalanine, the CDR3 has 16 residues. Of the read, only the CDR3 DNA is kept; its 48 bases are in frame from base 1. This clonotype came up a few times. The target of this receptor is not known. One base away there is no much larger clone; base qualities are not given. Receptor libraries were prepared by 5' RACE. A second PCR of 7 to 11 cycles was run with a J-beta primer mix and a sample-barcoded 5' primer. A template-switch 5' adaptor carrying 12 random nucleotides introduced a unique molecular identifier onto each TCR beta cDNA molecule. Each sample yielded at least 2.5 million CDR3-containing paired-end reads. All of the RNA was converted into first-strand cDNA using the Mint cDNA synthesis kit, with a TRBC-specific oligonucleotide serving as the primer. After uracil-DNA glycosylase treatment, a first 18-cycle PCR used universal primers M1SS and BC2_uni_R on all cDNA. From the authors' description of their analysis: Each sample was normalized by randomly selecting 1 million high-quality reads, each carrying a distinct molecular identifier. Reads sharing molecular identifiers were discarded rather than binned into consensus sequences. MiTCR, with a Q25 quality threshold and the strictest error-elimination algorithm, was used for CDR3 identification, clonotype clustering and error correction. A nonparametric unseen species model with Euler transformation was used to estimate a lower bound on total TCR beta diversity. Using fastp at Q25 and MiXCR, TCRdb reprocessed the public reads and kept productive beta chains. CDR3 protein duplicates are merged, each entry listing the most common genes and DNA. V and J calls and clone size were set by TCRdb, not the authors. The sample table records over 1,500,000 distinct CDR3 sequences; about two fifths of these occur just once. The top ten clones comprise more than 20% of the sample.

The approximately 39 donors, aged about 6 to 100 years, were systemically healthy Caucasian individuals from Russia. Each donor gave 8.5 to 10 milliliters of peripheral blood, collected into EDTA-treated Vacutainer tubes. Ficoll-Paque density-gradient centrifugation was used to isolate PBMCs, with at least 7 million per sample. Trizol reagent was used to extract total RNA from PBMCs, with at least 6 micrograms per sample. The percentages of naive CD45RAhigh/CD27high T cells were determined by flow cytometry on a PBMC aliquot from every donor. The specimen sequenced was blood. The receptor's source is a human donor in good health. The V and J segments used are TRBV3-1 and TRBJ1-2; 7 nucleotides in the junction match TRBD1. The CDR3 region reads CASSQQRDSLFYGYTF. The sequence in DNA is TGTGCCAGCAGCCAACAAAGGGACAGCCTTTTCTATGGCTACACCTTC.